Presented here are 28 T cell receptor beta chains from one specimen sequenced in a study of blood T cell repertoires in COVID-19. Here immunoSEQ multiplex PCR was the method, and the copy in TCRdb shows in-frame clones only, minus some. The data contain roughly 300,000 clones, around nine tenths of them singletons. The sequenced material came from peripheral blood. The source of these receptors is a woman aged 25 to 39 with COVID-19, enrolled during active disease.

The V and J genes are TRBV27 and TRBJ2-7, with TRBD2 identical over 11 bases. CDR1 MNHEY and CDR2 SMNVEV come from the germline V gene (reference sequence). J lost 7 bases, V lost 6 bases, and 8 bases had no gene match. The CDR3 extends over 14 amino acids. The CDR3 DNA reads as TGTGCCAGCAGCCAACTAGCGGGAGCTAGTGAGCAGTACTTC. This sequence encodes CASSQLAGASEQYF.

In the case of this clone: In the same sample, other DNA sequences code for this CDR3. The chain employs TRBV6-5 and TRBJ2-1; D unclear. The CDR3 covers 12 residues. The germline V gene encodes CDR1 MNHEY and CDR2 SVGAGI. Trimming removed 7 bases at V and 5 bases at J, with 9 bases between. The CDR3 DNA sequence: TGTGCCAGCATAGCCGGTAACAATGAGCAGTTCTTC. Translating gives CASIAGNNEQFF.

The chain joins TRBV6-5 to TRBJ2-6; D is unresolved. CDR3 size: 15 residues. V dropped 6 bases and J dropped 0 bases, with 9 bases sitting between them. Per germline, CDR1 MNHEY and CDR2 SVGAGI. CDR3 residues: CASSRHFSGANVLTF. CDR3 nucleotides: TGTGCCAGCAGCAGACACTTCTCTGGGGCCAACGTCCTGACTTTC.

The chain links TRBV5-1 to TRBJ2-7; no clear D gene. The CDR3 extends over 14 amino acids. The V end was cut by 0 bases, the J end by 0 bases, with 7 bases between. Per germline, CDR1 SGHRS and CDR2 YFSETQ. The CDR3 is CASSLVGNSYEQYF. CDR3 nucleotide sequence: TGCGCCAGCAGCTTGGTGGGCAACTCCTACGAGCAGTACTTC.

The chain employs TRBV2 and TRBJ2-5; TRBD2 matches 10 bases. The CDR3 loop spans 14 amino acids. With V trimmed by 4 bases and J by 4 bases, 3 bases remained unmatched. Germline loops: CDR1 SNHLY, CDR2 FYNNEI. The CDR3: CASSGLAGVETQYF. CDR3 nucleotide sequence: TGTGCCAGCAGTGGGCTAGCGGGAGTAGAGACCCAGTACTTC.

This clone is a singleton in its sample. This sequence joins TRBV5-1 and TRBJ1-5; TRBD1 is a possible D gene (5 bases). Germline CDR1 reads SGHRS; CDR2 reads YFSETQ. Trimming shortened V by 1 base and J by 5 bases, and 10 bases separated the two germline ends. This CDR3 is built from 14 residues. The CDR3, as DNA: TGCGCCAGCAGCTTGATGGGGCTGGATCAGCCCCAGCATTTT. Protein product: CASSLMGLDQPQHF.

The rearrangement joins TRBV5-4 to TRBJ1-6, with D possibly TRBD1 on 5 matching bases. The CDR3 has 14 residues. The V end lost 3 bases, the J end lost 7 bases, and 11 bases lay between the germline ends. Germline V gene data show CDR1 as SGHNT and CDR2 as YYREEE (reference sequence). The CDR3 region is CASSSPTVNSPLHF. For the CDR3, the DNA is TGTGCCAGCAGCTCGCCGACAGTCAATTCACCCCTCCACTTT.

The gene calls are TRBV14 and TRBJ1-2, with 7 positions matching TRBD1. Germline lookup yields CDR1 SGHDN and CDR2 FVKESK. The CDR3 covers 13 residues. With V trimmed by 5 bases and J by 6 bases, 6 bases remained unmatched. The CDR3 region has the DNA TGTGCCAGCAGCTTATCGACAGGGAATGGCTACACCTTC. It is translated as CASSLSTGNGYTF.

The rearrangement joins TRBV19 to TRBJ1-1, with 8 nucleotides matching TRBD1. The ends lost 5 bases at V and 1 base at J; junction bases unmatched: 6. The V gene's germline CDR1 is LNHDA and CDR2 SQIVND (reference sequence). The CDR3 runs 15 residues. The CDR3 DNA is TGTGCCAGTAGTTCCGACAGGGGCAGGAACACTGAAGCTTTCTTT. Protein: CASSSDRGRNTEAFF. Looking up the rest from reference TRBV19 and TRBJ1-1 gives the full variable domain: DGGITQSPKYLFRKEGQNVTLSCEQNLNHDAMYWYRQDPGQGLRLIYYSQIVNDFQKGDIAEGYSVSREKKESFPLTVTSAQKNPTAFYLCASSSDRGRNTEAFFGQGTRLTVV.

This chain joins TRBV18 and TRBJ2-3, with D perhaps matching TRBD1 (5 bases). Germline V gene data show CDR1 as KGHSH and CDR2 as LQKENI. The V gene lost 1 base and the J gene lost 3 bases, with 8 bases spanning the gap. This CDR3 spans 14 amino acids. CDR3 DNA sequence: TGTGCCAGCTCACCACAGGGGATAACAGATACGCAGTATTTT. It translates to CASSPQGITDTQYF.

The chain links TRBV6-5 to TRBJ1-5; the D is unclear. The CDR3 length is 15 residues. Germline V gives CDR1 MNHEY, CDR2 SVGAGI. The V end lost 6 bases, the J end lost 2 bases, and 14 bases lay between the germline ends. The CDR3 is CASRERRAGNQPQHF. The CDR3 region has the DNA TGTGCCAGCAGGGAGAGGAGGGCTGGCAATCAGCCCCAGCATTTT.

This chain's CDR3 is CASSDPPTGTNSPLHF. Here the CDR3 DNA reads TGTGCCAGCAGTGACCCCCCGACAGGGACAAATTCACCCCTCCACTTT. The chain uses TRBV6-1 and TRBJ1-6, with TRBD1 identical over 7 bases. CDR3 size: 16 residues. Germline trimming cut 3 bases from V and 7 bases from J; bases unmatched to any gene: 9. Germline CDR1 reads MNHNS; CDR2 reads SASEGT.

This clone occurred once. V is TRBV19 and J is TRBJ1-5; 7 bases align to TRBD1. CDR3 length: 14 residues. Looked up from germline, CDR1 is LNHDA and CDR2 is SQIVND (reference sequence). J gave up 4 bases and V 4 bases, and 4 bases lay outside the gene matches. CDR3 DNA: TGTGCCAGTAGTAGAGACAGGGCTAATCAGCCCCAGCATTTT. Residues: CASSRDRANQPQHF. Full variable domain (rest looked up from reference TRBV19 and TRBJ1-5): DGGITQSPKYLFRKEGQNVTLSCEQNLNHDAMYWYRQDPGQGLRLIYYSQIVNDFQKGDIAEGYSVSREKKESFPLTVTSAQKNPTAFYLCASSRDRANQPQHFGDGTRLSIL.

This rearrangement joins TRBV2 to TRBJ2-1, with D unresolved. Germline CDR1 is SNHLY and CDR2 is FYNNEI. CDR3 size: 12 residues. Trimming stripped 4 bases from V and 7 bases from J, with 8 bases between. The CDR3 DNA is TGTGCCAGCAGTGCACTAACTAATGAGCAGTTCTTC. It yields the protein CASSALTNEQFF.

V is TRBV28 and J is TRBJ2-1; tentatively, D is TRBD1 (6 bases). With 7 bases removed from V and 6 bases from J, the gap between germline ends came to 19 bases. Germline V gene sequence: CDR1 MDHEN, CDR2 SYDVKM. The CDR3 spans 15 residues. CDR3 nucleotides: TGTGCCAGCAACCCACTCTTGGGGGCGGGCAATGAGCAGTTCTTC. Its protein product is CASNPLLGAGNEQFF.

The chain uses TRBV30 and TRBJ2-5; D is ambiguous. In germline, CDR1 is GTSNPN, CDR2 SVGIG (reference sequence). CDR3 length: 14 amino acids. V lost 0 bases to trimming and J lost 2 bases, with 10 bases between them. CDR3 sequence reads: CAWSVRGVQETQYF. CDR3 bases: TGTGCCTGGAGTGTACGTGGAGTACAAGAGACCCAGTACTTC.

V usage is TRBV7-6 and J usage is TRBJ2-7; D is uncertain. Between the trimmed V and J ends, which lost 1 base and 6 bases, there was a span of 4 bases. In germline, CDR1 is SGHVS, CDR2 FNYEAQ. The CDR3 runs to 11 residues. CDR3 protein: CASSLGAEQYF. Written as DNA, the CDR3 is TGTGCCAGCAGCTTAGGCGCCGAGCAGTACTTC.

The CDR3, as DNA: TGTGCCAGCAGCGGGTGGGGGGAAGGAGCTTTCTTT. The encoded protein is CASSGWGEGAFF. The chain combines TRBV5-6 with TRBJ1-1; possibly TRBD1 for D (5 bases). The germline CDR1 and CDR2 sequences are SGHDT and YYEEEE. With 4 bases removed from V and 10 bases from J, the gap between germline ends came to 14 bases. The length of the CDR3 is 12 residues. The whole variable domain, remainder taken from reference TRBV5-6 and TRBJ1-1, is DAGVTQSPTHLIKTRGQQVTLRCSPKSGHDTVSWYQQALGQGPQFIFQYYEEEERQRGNFPDRFSGHQFPNYSSELNVNALLLGDSALYLCASSGWGEGAFFGQGTRLTVV.

The rearrangement links TRBV6-5 to TRBJ1-2, with a weak D call TRBD1 (5 bases). The CDR3 length is 14 residues. Germline CDR1 reads MNHEY; CDR2 reads SVGAGI. Trimming stripped 2 bases from V and 3 bases from J, with 10 bases between. Written as DNA, the CDR3 is TGTGCCAGCAGTTACGGGGGGAGCTACTATGGCTACACCTTC. Translating gives CASSYGGSYYGYTF.

The chain is built from TRBV7-9 and TRBJ2-7, with 10 positions matching TRBD2. The CDR3 totals 12 residues. Germline V gene lookup returns CDR1 SEHNR and CDR2 FQNEAQ (reference sequence). The CDR3 region is CASSLQREGLWV. CDR3 nucleotides: TGTGCCAGCAGCTTACAGCGGGAGGGCCTTTGGGTC.

The chain couples TRBV7-9 to TRBJ2-7, with TRBD1 as a possible D gene (6 bases). The CDR3 sequence is 13 residues long. Germline assignment: CDR1 SEHNR and CDR2 FQNEAQ (reference sequence). V lost 5 bases and J 6 bases, leaving 14 bases between the germline ends. CDR3 sequence (DNA): TGTGCCAGCAGCGAAAGGGACACCCTCGAGCAGTACTTC. This translates into CASSERDTLEQYF.

The chain links TRBV28 to TRBJ1-4; TRBD1 might be the D (6 bases). CDR1 is MDHEN, CDR2 SYDVKM, per germline. This CDR3 spans 13 amino acids. Trimming cost V 5 bases and J 15 bases, with 19 bases left between them. In nucleotides, the CDR3 is TGTGCCAGCAGTCCAAGGGACACCCTGAAATTGTTTTTT. Protein sequence: CASSPRDTLKLFF.

This chain joins TRBV18 and TRBJ2-6, with unresolved D. CDR3 length: 16 amino acids. Germline CDR1 is KGHSH and CDR2 is LQKENI. V was cut by 5 bases and J by 0 bases, with 11 bases left in between. The CDR3 DNA follows: TGTGCCAGCTCAGGCCCCGCAGGCTCTGGGGCCAACGTCCTGACTTTC. Translated: CASSGPAGSGANVLTF.

The chain employs TRBV2 and TRBJ2-7, with TRBD2 matching over 11 bases. The germline CDR1 and CDR2 sequences are SNHLY and FYNNEI. The CDR3 contains 13 residues. V dropped 8 bases and J dropped 5; count of bases not matched to a gene: 5. The CDR3 sequence is CASLAGGENEQYF. The DNA of the CDR3 is TGTGCCAGCTTAGCGGGAGGGGAGAACGAGCAGTACTTC.

This clone was seen a single time. V and J are TRBV28 and TRBJ2-1, with 9 positions matching TRBD1. Looked up from germline, CDR1 is MDHEN and CDR2 is SYDVKM. V shed 0 bases, J shed 10 bases, and the junction held 7 bases outside the gene matches. There are 15 residues in the CDR3. CDR3 in amino acids: CASSLWGTGPGEQFF. DNA of the CDR3: TGTGCCAGCAGTTTATGGGGGACAGGGCCGGGAGAGCAGTTCTTC.

This rearrangement joins TRBV6-6 to TRBJ1-4; D is unclear. The CDR3 totals 12 residues. V was cut by 3 bases and J by 8 bases, with 7 bases left in between. Germline CDR1 reads MNHNY; CDR2 reads SVGAGI (reference sequence). CDR3 nucleotide sequence: TGTGCCAGCAGTTATCAGTTAGAAAAACTGTTTTTT. Residues: CASSYQLEKLFF.

This sequence joins TRBV14 and TRBJ2-5; D perhaps matches TRBD2 (6 bases). The CDR3 contains 16 residues. Germline lookup yields CDR1 SGHDN and CDR2 FVKESK. V lost 2 bases to trimming and J lost 1 base, with 14 bases between them. The CDR3 DNA is TGTGCCAGCAGCCAAAGGGATAGCGGAATCCAAGAGACCCAGTACTTC. Amino acids: CASSQRDSGIQETQYF.

This rearrangement joins TRBV28 to TRBJ2-2; possible D gene TRBD1, 6 bases. Trimming shortened V by 5 bases and J by 6 bases, and 13 bases separated the two germline ends. CDR3 length: 14 residues. CDR1 is MDHEN and CDR2 is SYDVKM in the germline V gene. The CDR3 here is CASSTRGRAGELFF. CDR3 nucleotide sequence: TGTGCCAGCAGTACCAGGGGCCGGGCCGGGGAGCTGTTTTTT.